This TCR beta chain was identified in a study of beta chain features in type 1 diabetes. Expressed TCRB transcripts got sequenced, as all isolated RNA was reverse transcribed. Sequencing used immunoSEQ multiplex PCR; TCRdb keeps in-frame clones, though not all of them. The sample carries under 200,000 clones, around 8.3% recorded once. This clone was found a few times. Its antigen is as yet unknown. Deletions cut 4 bases from V and 4 bases from J, with 11 bases between. Germline V gene lookup returns CDR1 MRHNA and CDR2 SNTAGT. The length of the CDR3 is 13 residues. Study-wide points: Type 1 diabetes patients showed a moderate but significant shortening of TCRB CDR3s in all four CD4+ subsets.

This TCR derives from a woman younger than 35 with type 1 diabetes. The rearrangement joins TRBV6-4 to TRBJ2-7, with D perhaps matching TRBD1 (8 bases). Sequenced material: central memory CD4+ T cells from blood. The CDR3 here is CASSVQGGYEQYF. In DNA, the CDR3 is TGTGCCAGCAGTGTACAGGGGGGGTACGAGCAGTACTTC.